These 28 T cell receptor beta chains came from one sample sequenced in a study of T cell repertoires in cytomegalovirus infection. TCRdb processed the reads anew with MiXCR; each CDR3 protein has one entry. The sample has some 480,000 distinct CDR3 sequences, more than 30% seen once. These receptors lack a known antigen. The source material was cultured PBMCs, sampled from culture after CMV antigen stimulation. The source is a human donor in good health (CMV status not recorded). Some clones in this sample may be carry-over from other donors' samples.

The V call is TRBV19, the J call TRBJ2-1, with a weak D call TRBD2 (5 bases). The germline gives CDR1 LNHDA, CDR2 SQIVND (reference sequence). CDR3 length: 13 amino acids. Trimming took 7 bases from V and 10 from J, leaving 17 bases between them. The DNA for the CDR3 is TGTGCCAGTAATACCCCTCCCCCTAGCGAGCAGTTCTTC. Its protein product is CASNTPPPSEQFF.

This clonotype was picked up many times. This rearrangement joins TRBV12-3 or TRBV12-4 to TRBJ2-1; tentatively, D is TRBD2 (6 bases). Trimming pared 2 bases from V and 9 bases from J, leaving 14 bases between. The CDR3 is made up of 14 amino acids. Here the CDR3 DNA reads TGTGCCAGCAGTTTACTCGCGGAGGGGAGTGAGCAGTTCTTC. Protein product: CASSLLAEGSEQFF.

The J gene is TRBJ2-1, the V gene TRBV29-1; TRBD2 matches 9 bases. This CDR3 region has 14 residues. Germline-derived CDR1 and CDR2 are SQVTM and ANQGSEA. The J segment lost 5 bases and the V segment lost 8 bases, leaving 10 bases of the junction unmatched. CDR3 sequence (DNA): TGCAGCACAATGGGAGCGGGAGGTGACAATGAGCAGTTCTTC. Protein: CSTMGAGGDNEQFF.

This clonotype was counted ten times or more. V gene TRBV7-8 combines with J gene TRBJ2-7; TRBD2 matches 7 bases. V trimming: 0 bases; J trimming: 5 bases; junction bases outside the gene matches: 4. Germline V gives CDR1 SGHVS, CDR2 FQNEAQ. The CDR3 contains 14 residues. This CDR3 reads CASSLAGGINEQYV. The CDR3 nucleotides read TGTGCCAGCAGCTTAGCGGGAGGGATCAACGAGCAGTACGTC.

This clonotype came up many times. The rearrangement uses TRBV7-2 and TRBJ1-5; D unclear. This CDR3 region has 15 residues. Trimming removed 1 base from V and 0 bases from J, with 7 bases in between. From germline, CDR1 is SGHTA and CDR2 FQGNSA. In nucleotides, the CDR3 is TGTGCCAGCAGCTTAGAGGGATATAGCAATCAGCCCCAGCATTTT. Protein: CASSLEGYSNQPQHF. Together with reference TRBV7-2 and TRBJ1-5, the CDR3 gives the full variable domain: GAGVSQSPSNKVTEKGKDVELRCDPISGHTALYWYRQSLGQGLEFLIYFQGNSAPDKSGLPSDRFSAERTGGSVSTLTIQRTQQEDSAVYLCASSLEGYSNQPQHFGDGTRLSIL.

The rearrangement links TRBV9 to TRBJ2-1; 8 bases agree with TRBD2. Germline trimming cut 3 bases from V and 3 bases from J; bases unmatched to any gene: 5. Germline V CDR1 and CDR2: SGDLS, YYNGEE. CDR3 size: 15 residues. The CDR3 DNA sequence: TGTGCCAGCAGCGGAAAAAGCGGGGGCTACAATGAGCAGTTCTTC. Its protein product is CASSGKSGGYNEQFF.

Only a few counts were recorded for this clonotype. This rearrangement joins TRBV11-2 to TRBJ2-5; 9 positions match TRBD1. CDR1 and CDR2 from the germline V gene are SGHAT and FQNNGV. The CDR3 contains 15 residues. Unmatched junction bases numbered 4, after V lost 3 bases and J lost 2 bases. The CDR3 region is CASSFGTGSQETQYF. The CDR3 DNA follows: TGTGCCAGCAGCTTCGGGACAGGGTCGCAAGAGACCCAGTACTTC.

CDR3 DNA: TGTGCCAGCAGCTTAGTCCCCCCGGGTGGACGGACCCGCACAGATACGCAGTATTTT. This sequence encodes CASSLVPPGGRTRTDTQYF. The rearrangement links TRBV7-6 to TRBJ2-3; D is unclear. V lost 1 base, J lost 1 base, and 21 bases lay in between. CDR3 length equals 19 residues. Germline V CDR1 and CDR2: SGHVS, FNYEAQ.

This clonotype was found many times. Compared with germline, one end of the junction differs, possibly owing to a read error. The gene calls are TRBV7-6 and TRBJ1-1; D gene unclear. Germline CDR1 and CDR2: SGHVS and FNYEAQ. This CDR3 has 14 residues. CDR3 amino acids: CASSLGVGNSEAFF. The CDR3 coding sequence is TGTGCCAGCAGCTTAGGGGTCGGGAACTCTGAAGCTTTCTTT.

The chain is built from TRBV11-2 and TRBJ2-3, with TRBD2 matching 7 bases. Germline CDR1 and CDR2: SGHAT and FQNNGV. This CDR3 is built from 15 residues. Losses at the gene ends were 5 bases for V and 4 bases for J; bases not matched to a gene: 9. CDR3 in amino acids: CASSLADPRADTQYF. The CDR3 nucleotides are TGTGCCAGCAGCCTAGCGGACCCACGTGCAGATACGCAGTATTTT.

The V call is TRBV2, the J call TRBJ2-6; possibly TRBD1 for D (6 bases). Germline CDR1 and CDR2: SNHLY and FYNNEI. The CDR3 loop spans 16 amino acids. V lost 6 bases, J lost 2 bases, and 14 bases lay in between. CDR3 amino acids: CASSSNRDAGANVLTF. CDR3 nucleotides: TGTGCCAGCAGCAGTAACAGGGATGCTGGGGCCAACGTCCTGACTTTC.

This sequence joins TRBV19 and TRBJ1-2; D remains ambiguous. Germline V gives CDR1 LNHDA, CDR2 SQIVND (reference sequence). The CDR3 length is 14 residues. V shed 3 bases and J shed 1 base, with 9 bases lying between them. CDR3 in DNA: TGTGCCAGTAGTATCCCCCCCCGTAACTATGGCTACACCTTC. This codes for CASSIPPRNYGYTF. Drawing the rest from reference TRBV19 and TRBJ1-2, the complete variable domain is DGGITQSPKYLFRKEGQNVTLSCEQNLNHDAMYWYRQDPGQGLRLIYYSQIVNDFQKGDIAEGYSVSREKKESFPLTVTSAQKNPTAFYLCASSIPPRNYGYTFGSGTRLTVV.

The chain carries TRBV24-1 and TRBJ2-3; the match to TRBD1 covers 7 bases. V lost 4 bases and J lost 0; bases outside the gene matches: 9. The germline CDR1 and CDR2 sequences are KGHDR and SFDVKD. This CDR3 contains 17 residues. This CDR3 reads CATSEGQTQTSTDTQYF. The CDR3, as DNA: TGTGCCACCAGTGAGGGACAGACACAGACAAGCACAGATACGCAGTATTTT.

The V call is TRBV7-9, the J call TRBJ2-5, with 7 bases identical to TRBD1. The CDR3 length is 17 residues. V was pared by 5 bases and J by 2 bases, with 14 bases of the junction left unmatched. CDR1 SEHNR and CDR2 FQNEAQ come from the germline V gene (reference sequence). CDR3 sequence (DNA): TGTGCCAGCAGCCCCCCGAGGGGGACAGAAGGTCAAGAGACCCAGTACTTC. This encodes CASSPPRGTEGQETQYF. Together with reference TRBV7-9 and TRBJ2-5, the CDR3 gives the full variable domain: DTGVSQNPRHKITKRGQNVTFRCDPISEHNRLYWYRQTLGQGPEFLTYFQNEAQLEKSRLLSDRFSAERPKGSFSTLEIQRTEQGDSAMYLCASSPPRGTEGQETQYFGPGTRLLVL.

The chain combines TRBV11-3 with TRBJ2-1; D possibly corresponds to TRBD2 (6 bases). CDR3 length equals 15 residues. The V end was cut by 5 bases, the J end by 5 bases, with 16 bases between. Germline lookup yields CDR1 SGHNT and CDR2 YENEEA. DNA for the CDR3: TGTGCCAGCAGCCCCCGAGGCGGGACTGACAATGAGCAGTTCTTC. Its translation: CASSPRGGTDNEQFF.

This clonotype has ten or more counts. The chain couples TRBV7-2 to TRBJ2-1; D call uncertain. The V end lost 3 bases, the J end lost 4 bases, and 7 bases lay between the germline ends. CDR1 SGHTA and CDR2 FQGNSA come from the germline V gene. The CDR3 runs to 13 residues. The CDR3 DNA reads as TGTGCCAGCAGCTTGTTCCTTTACAATGAGCAGTTCTTC. This gives the protein CASSLFLYNEQFF.

As DNA, the CDR3 is TGTGCCAGCAGCCAGACAGGGGTCCCGAACACTGAAGCTTTCTTT. Its protein is CASSQTGVPNTEAFF. This chain uses TRBV14 with TRBJ1-1, with 8 bases matching TRBD1. Germline-derived CDR1 and CDR2 are SGHDN and FVKESK. CDR3 length equals 15 residues. With V trimmed by 3 bases and J by 1 base, 4 bases remained unmatched. Using reference TRBV14 and TRBJ1-1 for the parts outside the CDR3, the full variable domain is EAGVTQFPSHSVIEKGQTVTLRCDPISGHDNLYWYRRVMGKEIKFLLHFVKESKQDESGMPNNRFLAERTGGTYSTLKVQPAELEDSGVYFCASSQTGVPNTEAFFGQGTRLTVV.

This clonotype has at least ten counts. The chain links TRBV7-2 to TRBJ1-5, with TRBD1 as a possible D gene (6 bases). This CDR3 is 17 amino acids long. V was cut by 0 bases and J by 2 bases, with 14 bases left in between. The germline gives CDR1 SGHTA, CDR2 FQGNSA. The CDR3 loop reads CASSLARGAGGNQPQHF. Here the CDR3 DNA reads TGTGCCAGCAGCTTAGCGCGGGGGGCTGGGGGCAATCAGCCCCAGCATTTT.

The chain couples TRBV6-1 to TRBJ2-3; tentatively, D is TRBD1 or TRBD2 (6 bases each). Trimming cost V 5 bases and J 5 bases, with 20 bases left between them. The CDR3 spans 16 residues. CDR1 MNHNS and CDR2 SASEGT come from the germline V gene. The CDR3 is CASSPRGQDGVDTQYF. The CDR3 DNA follows: TGTGCCAGCAGTCCCCGGGGGCAGGACGGGGTAGATACGCAGTATTTT.

The chain employs TRBV28 and TRBJ2-1; D may correspond to TRBD1 or TRBD2 (5 bases each). CDR1 is MDHEN and CDR2 is SYDVKM in the germline V gene. V was pared by 5 bases and J by 0 bases, with 14 bases between. CDR3 size: 16 residues. The CDR3 DNA follows: TGTGCCAGCAGTGATCGGGGCAGGTACTCCTACAATGAGCAGTTCTTC. Translated: CASSDRGRYSYNEQFF. The whole variable domain, filled in from reference TRBV28 and TRBJ2-1, reads DVKVTQSSRYLVKRTGEKVFLECVQDMDHENMFWYRQDPGLGLRLIYFSYDVKMKEKGDIPEGYSVSREKKERFSLILESASTNQTSMYLCASSDRGRYSYNEQFFGPGTRLTVL.

The CDR3: CASSWGTSGIQLGEQYV. The CDR3 nucleotides are TGTGCCAGCAGCTGGGGGACTAGCGGGATTCAATTGGGCGAGCAGTACGTC. This chain links TRBV5-7 with TRBJ2-7; 13 bases align to TRBD2. TRBV5-7 is identified as an open reading frame with a role that is uncertain. The CDR3 spans 17 residues. Germline trimming cut 3 bases from V and 6 bases from J; bases unmatched to any gene: 12.

This clonotype was seen only a few times. V gene TRBV6-6 combines with J gene TRBJ2-3; no firm D call. Per the germline V gene, CDR1 is MNHNY and CDR2 is SVGAGI (reference sequence). The CDR3 sequence is 13 residues long. The V and J ends lost 7 bases and 4 bases respectively, with 12 bases between them. The CDR3 coding sequence is TGTGCCAGCACCGACCTAGGTGCAGATACGCAGTATTTT. It specifies CASTDLGADTQYF.

In its sample, this clonotype was seen many times. The CDR3 region has the DNA TGTGCCAGCATCCCTTCTGGCAACTTGGCCTACAATGAGCAGTTCTTC. Translated, it gives CASIPSGNLAYNEQFF. The chain joins TRBV7-2 to TRBJ2-1; D gene unclear. CDR1 is SGHTA and CDR2 is FQGNSA in the germline V gene. V shed 7 bases and J shed 2 bases, with 18 bases lying between them. The CDR3 length is 16 residues.

This clonotype appeared a few times. The chain carries TRBV7-2 and TRBJ2-3, with TRBD1 as a possible D gene (6 bases). CDR1 and CDR2 (germline): SGHTA, FQGNSA. V dropped 9 bases and J dropped 5 bases, with 9 bases sitting between them. The CDR3 extends over 11 amino acids. The CDR3 coding sequence is TGTGCCAGTTGGGGGCTAGATACGCAGTATTTT. This encodes CASWGLDTQYF. Filled out from reference TRBV7-2 and TRBJ2-3, the complete variable domain reads GAGVSQSPSNKVTEKGKDVELRCDPISGHTALYWYRQSLGQGLEFLIYFQGNSAPDKSGLPSDRFSAERTGGSVSTLTIQRTQQEDSAVYLCASWGLDTQYFGPGTRLTVL.

The gene calls are TRBV4-3 and TRBJ1-1; D is perhaps TRBD1 (5 bases). The CDR3 contains 17 residues. CDR1 LGHNA and CDR2 YSLEER come from the germline V gene. V was shortened by 1 base and J by 1 base, with 16 bases between the two germline ends. CDR3 in DNA: TGCGCCAGCAGCCAAGTGGGGACTAATTGGGGGAACACTGAAGCTTTCTTT. Encoded protein: CASSQVGTNWGNTEAFF.

The V and J genes are TRBV10-3 and TRBJ2-7; 7 bases are a match to TRBD1. Trimming took 10 bases from V and 2 from J; bases not matched to a gene: 8. This CDR3 region has 13 residues. Per germline, CDR1 ENHRY and CDR2 SYGVKD. The CDR3 loop reads CATQDRLTYEQYF. The CDR3 DNA is TGTGCCACCCAGGACAGGTTAACCTACGAGCAGTACTTC.

The rearrangement joins TRBV6-2 or TRBV6-3 to TRBJ2-3; D gene ambiguous. Germline CDR1 reads MNHEY; CDR2 reads SVGEGT. The V and J ends lost 8 bases and 2 bases respectively, with 14 bases between them. The CDR3 is 14 amino acids. The CDR3: CASHIIAFTDTQYF. The CDR3, as DNA: TGTGCCAGCCACATCATTGCGTTCACAGATACGCAGTATTTT.

V gene TRBV11-3 combines with J gene TRBJ1-1, with D unresolved. Germline CDR1 and CDR2: SGHNT and YENEEA. V was shortened by 3 bases and J by 8 bases, with 7 bases between the two germline ends. The CDR3 has 11 amino acids. The chain's CDR3 is CASSLAQEAFF. Written as DNA, the CDR3 is TGTGCCAGCAGCTTGGCTCAGGAAGCTTTCTTT.